Presented here are 10 T cell receptor beta chains from one specimen sequenced in a study of cytomegalovirus exposure and HLA in healthy donors. It was with 60 Vbeta and 13 Jbeta primers that the PCR ran. Only in-frame clones appear in the TCRdb table, and some are missing; sequencing was by immunoSEQ multiplex PCR. The sample records about 210,000 clones, 82% being singletons. The sample taken for sequencing was PBMCs. The receptor set was obtained from a man aged 35 to 55 in good health and CMV-seropositive.

This chain links TRBV7-9 with TRBJ2-7; the match to TRBD2 covers 7 bases. The CDR3 runs 16 residues. Per the germline V gene, CDR1 is SEHNR and CDR2 is FQNEAQ (reference sequence). V shed 5 bases and J 3 bases; nucleotides not matched to a gene: 13. The chain's CDR3 is CASSNPTSENYYEQYF. CDR3 nucleotides: TGTGCCAGCAGCAATCCCACTAGCGAGAACTACTACGAGCAGTACTTC.

The chain employs TRBV6-5 and TRBJ2-2, with D maybe TRBD1 (6 bases). The CDR3 loop spans 14 amino acids. Germline lookup yields CDR1 MNHEY and CDR2 SVGAGI. V gave up 2 bases and J gave up 6 bases, with 10 bases separating them. Here the CDR3 DNA reads TGTGCCAGCAGTTACGGACAGACCCCCGGGGAGCTGTTTTTT. This codes for CASSYGQTPGELFF.

The gene calls are TRBV7-2 and TRBJ2-1, with 9 bases matching TRBD1. Germline V gene sequence: CDR1 SGHTA, CDR2 FQGNSA. V was clipped by 4 bases and J by 4 bases; unmatched bases: 8. The CDR3 consists of 16 residues. CDR3 sequence: CASSWGGTGIYNEQFF. DNA for the CDR3: TGTGCCAGCAGCTGGGGGGGGACAGGGATATACAATGAGCAGTTCTTC. The complete variable domain, with remaining parts taken from reference TRBV7-2 and TRBJ2-1, reads GAGVSQSPSNKVTEKGKDVELRCDPISGHTALYWYRQSLGQGLEFLIYFQGNSAPDKSGLPSDRFSAERTGGSVSTLTIQRTQQEDSAVYLCASSWGGTGIYNEQFFGPGTRLTVL.

This clone was counted a single time. The rearrangement joins TRBV7-9 to TRBJ1-6; 8 bases are a match to TRBD1. The CDR3 covers 17 residues. The germline gives CDR1 SEHNR, CDR2 FQNEAQ (reference sequence). V was pared by 4 bases and J by 9 bases, with 14 bases of the junction left unmatched. In DNA, the CDR3 is TGTGCCAGCAGCTCCCCGGACAGGGAAGGGGACGGTTCACCCCTCCACTTT. Translating it yields CASSSPDREGDGSPLHF.

This clone was counted between two and nine times. The genes are TRBV27 and TRBJ1-1; perhaps TRBD1 as D (5 bases). This CDR3 region has 12 residues. CDR1 MNHEY and CDR2 SMNVEV come from the germline V gene (reference sequence). Deletions cut 5 bases from V and 8 bases from J, with 12 bases between. CDR3 amino acids: CASSTRTGEAFF. CDR3 bases: TGTGCCAGCAGTACCCGAACAGGAGAAGCTTTCTTT.

V is TRBV10-2 and J is TRBJ1-1, with TRBD1 matching over 10 bases. The CDR3 totals 16 residues. Per germline, CDR1 WSHSY and CDR2 SAAADI. Unmatched junction bases numbered 8, after V lost 6 bases and J lost 1 base. In DNA form, the CDR3 reads TGCGCCAGCAGCTTGACAGGGGGCGCTTGGAACACTGAAGCTTTCTTT. This translates into CASSLTGGAWNTEAFF.

This clone was picked up one time. The chain links TRBV6-1 to TRBJ1-3; TRBD1 matches at 8 bases. Germline V gene lookup returns CDR1 MNHNS and CDR2 SASEGT. V shed 8 bases, J shed 4 bases, and the junction held 10 bases outside the gene matches. The CDR3 runs 15 residues. The CDR3 region is CASAKDRVRGNTIYF. The CDR3 DNA sequence: TGTGCCAGCGCTAAGGACAGGGTGAGAGGAAACACCATATATTTT.

A remark on this clone: At one end the junction does not follow the germline gene, possibly because of a read error. V is TRBV7-9 and J is TRBJ2-7, with TRBD2 matching over 7 bases. Germline assignment: CDR1 SEHNR and CDR2 FQNEAQ (reference sequence). The CDR3 length is 15 residues. The CDR3 bases are TGTTCCAGCAGCCCCATGGCTAGCGGCTCCTACGAGCAGTACTTC. Translating gives CSSSPMASGSYEQYF. The complete variable domain, with remaining parts taken from reference TRBV7-9 and TRBJ2-7, reads DTGVSQNPRHKITKRGQNVTFRCDPISEHNRLYWYRQTLGQGPEFLTYFQNEAQLEKSRLLSDRFSAERPKGSFSTLEIQRTEQGDSAMYLCSSSPMASGSYEQYFGPGTRLTVT.

This sequence joins TRBV7-2 and TRBJ1-2; the match to TRBD1 covers 8 bases. This CDR3 has 15 amino acids. The V gene's germline CDR1 is SGHTA and CDR2 FQGNSA. Unmatched junction bases numbered 5, after V lost 1 base and J lost 4 bases. This CDR3 reads CASSLGQGASYGYTF. CDR3 nucleotide sequence: TGTGCCAGCAGCTTAGGGCAGGGGGCGTCCTATGGCTACACCTTC.

The J gene is TRBJ2-4, the V gene TRBV9; 13 bases line up with TRBD2. From germline, CDR1 is SGDLS and CDR2 YYNGEE. V gave up 4 bases and J gave up 3 bases; unmatched junction bases: 1. The CDR3 contains 15 residues. CDR3 nucleotide sequence: TGTGCCAGCAGCACTAGCGGGAGGGACAAAAACATTCAGTACTTC. This encodes CASSTSGRDKNIQYF.